This T cell receptor beta chain was recovered during a study of stem cell transplantation in POMP-related autoinflammatory disease. Whole-study context: Before transplant: CD4+ naive skewing, low CD8+ proportions, reduced cytokine secretion. Neutrophil and platelet engraftment from the graft donor was 100% through one year after transplant. Findings and limits, study-wide: Fewer unique TRB V-J gene pairings were identified in patients with PRAID. Across all analyzed T-cell subsets, patients with PRAID tended toward reduced diversity and increased clonality.

Of note for this clone: Its antigen is still unknown.

Assay used: immunoSEQ multiplex PCR; TCRdb lists only in-frame clones, some missing. The sample records tens of thousands of clones, approximately 91% being singletons. CDR1 is SQVTM and CDR2 is ANQGSEA in the germline V gene. This CDR3 has 13 residues. The V and J ends lost 7 bases and 5 bases, in that order; junction bases with no gene match: 8. Sequencing was performed on CD4+ T cells from PBMCs, taken after stem cell transplantation. V and J are TRBV29-1 and TRBJ2-1; 7 bases align to TRBD2. This receptor was obtained from a human patient with POMP-related autoinflammation and immune dysregulation (PRAID). Among the T cells, some may be from the graft donor. The CDR3 region has the DNA TGCAGCGGAGGACTAGTTTCGAACAATGAGCAGTTCTTC. This codes for CSGGLVSNNEQFF.